This TCR beta chain comes out of a study of T cells after yellow fever vaccination. V dropped 0 bases and J dropped 6; count of bases not matched to a gene: 6. Germline V gene lookup returns CDR1 ENHRY and CDR2 SYGVKD. CDR3 length equals 15 residues. Template-switching 5'RACE yielded the TCR cDNA; a universal primer site and UMIs were added in the process. A single record per CDR3 protein comes from TCRdb applying MiXCR to the 5' RACE reads. The sample has 350,000 to 450,000 distinct CDR3 sequences, roughly 20% seen once; the top ten hold roughly a sixth. The chain carries TRBV10-3 and TRBJ2-3, with 7 bases lining up with TRBD1. The TCR sequence derives from a man younger than 30 who received the YFV17D yellow fever vaccine. The source was PBMCs, collected before the yellow fever booster vaccination. The CDR3 reads CAISESTGRADTQYF. The CDR3 nucleotides read TGTGCCATCAGTGAGTCGACAGGGCGAGCGGATACGCAGTATTTT.